The present T cell receptor beta chain was sequenced within a study of beta chain features in type 1 diabetes. Each of the CD4+ naive, central memory, regulatory and stem cell-like memory populations was sorted via CD45RO/CCR7/CD25/CD127/CD95/CD27. V was pared by 0 bases and J by 0 bases, with 10 bases between. Germline lookup yields CDR1 LNHNV and CDR2 YYDKDF (reference sequence). The CDR3 loop spans 16 amino acids. Since all of the isolated RNA was reverse transcribed, expressed TCRB transcripts were what got sequenced. Reads from naive, central memory and regulatory T cell samples averaged around 3.7 million. Using immunoSEQ multiplex PCR, the repertoire was profiled, and TCRdb retains in-frame clones only, with some absent. This sample has some 240,000 clones, with 11% found just once.

V usage is TRBV15 and J usage is TRBJ2-3; D is uncertain. The receptor's source is a man younger than 30 in good health. The source material was central memory CD4+ T cells from blood. In DNA form, the CDR3 reads TGTGCCACCAGCAGAGATCTGGGGTTTAGCACAGATACGCAGTATTTT. Protein product: CATSRDLGFSTDTQYF. Based on the CDR3 plus reference TRBV15 and TRBJ2-3, the full variable domain is DAMVIQNPRYQVTQFGKPVTLSCSQTLNHNVMYWYQQKSSQAPKLLFHYYDKDFNNEADTPDNFQSRRPNTSFCFLDIRSPGLGDTAMYLCATSRDLGFSTDTQYFGPGTRLTVL.